Described below is a single TCR beta chain sequence and its context. This may be a read error: a much more frequent sequence differs by one nucleotide. The missing conserved phenylalanine or tryptophan at the end of this CDR3 makes a read error likely. This CDR3 is built from 15 residues. From germline, CDR1 is SNHLY and CDR2 FYNNEI. The J segment lost 6 bases and the V segment lost 2 bases, leaving 6 bases of the junction unmatched. Libraries were prepared by immunoSEQ multiplex PCR; TCRdb keeps only in-frame clonotypes and omits some of them. This repertoire shows around 1,100,000 clones, roughly 80% found once; its top ten account for 0.89%. The data belong to a study of shared clonotypes between healthy human individuals.

The chain links TRBV2 to TRBJ1-1; 10 nucleotides match TRBD1. The TCR originated in a man aged 18 to 30 in good health. Some clones in this sample may be carry-over from other donors' samples. The sample consisted of memory CD4+ T cells from PBMCs. This sample's subset: CD45RA-negative fraction. Written as DNA, the CDR3 is TGTGCCAGCAGTGAATGGGACAGGGGCTCTCCTGAAGCTTTCCTT. As protein: CASSEWDRGSPEAFL.